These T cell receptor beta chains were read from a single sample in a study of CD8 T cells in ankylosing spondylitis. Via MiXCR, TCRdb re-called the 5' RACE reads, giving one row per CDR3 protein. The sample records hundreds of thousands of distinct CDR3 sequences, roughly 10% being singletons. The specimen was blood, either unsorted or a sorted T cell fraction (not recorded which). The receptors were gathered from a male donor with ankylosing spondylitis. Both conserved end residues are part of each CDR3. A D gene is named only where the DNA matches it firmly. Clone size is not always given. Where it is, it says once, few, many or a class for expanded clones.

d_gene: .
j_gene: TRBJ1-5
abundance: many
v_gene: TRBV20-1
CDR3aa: CSASQGGQPQHF
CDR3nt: TGCAGTGCATCACAGGGAGGTCAGCCCCAGCATTTT

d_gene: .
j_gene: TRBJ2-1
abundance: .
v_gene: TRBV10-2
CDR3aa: CASSESGQLVASYNEQFF
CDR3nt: TGCGCCAGCAGTGAGTCGGGACAACTAGTGGCCTCCTACAATGAGCAGTTCTTC

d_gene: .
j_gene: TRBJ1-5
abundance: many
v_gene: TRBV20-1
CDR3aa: CSAGREEPQHF
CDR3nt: TGCAGTGCGGGAAGGGAGGAGCCCCAGCATTTT

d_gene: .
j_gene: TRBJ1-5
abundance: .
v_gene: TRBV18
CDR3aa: CASSLGPTQPQHF
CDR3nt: TGTGCCAGCTCACTTGGACCCACTCAGCCCCAGCATTTT

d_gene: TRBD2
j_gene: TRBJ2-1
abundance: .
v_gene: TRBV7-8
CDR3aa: CASSRELAGENEQFF
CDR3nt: TGTGCCAGCAGCCGAGAGCTAGCGGGGGAAAATGAGCAGTTCTTC

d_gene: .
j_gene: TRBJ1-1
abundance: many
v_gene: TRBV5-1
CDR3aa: CASSLDEAQGEAFF
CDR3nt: TGCGCCAGCAGCTTGGACGAGGCACAGGGTGAAGCTTTCTTT

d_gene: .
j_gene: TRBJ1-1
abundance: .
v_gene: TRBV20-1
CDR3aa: CSAPTWAAGSPEAFF
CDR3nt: TGCAGTGCACCGACATGGGCGGCAGGGTCCCCTGAAGCTTTCTTT

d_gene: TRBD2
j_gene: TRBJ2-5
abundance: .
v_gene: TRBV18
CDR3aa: CASSPQGLAAETQYF
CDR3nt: TGTGCCAGCTCACCGCAAGGACTAGCTGCGGAGACCCAGTACTTC

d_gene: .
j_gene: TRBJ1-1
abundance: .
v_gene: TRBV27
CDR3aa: CASSLYRQGFAEAFF
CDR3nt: TGTGCCAGCAGTTTATACCGCCAGGGTTTCGCTGAAGCTTTCTTT

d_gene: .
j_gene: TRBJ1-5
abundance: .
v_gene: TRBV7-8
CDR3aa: CASSPSESLNQPQHF
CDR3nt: TGTGCCAGCAGCCCTAGCGAGTCCCTCAATCAGCCCCAGCATTTT

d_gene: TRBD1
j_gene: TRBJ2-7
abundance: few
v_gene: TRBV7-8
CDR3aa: CASSPNGQGRTYEQYF
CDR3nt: TGTGCCAGCAGCCCAAATGGACAGGGAAGAACCTACGAGCAGTACTTC

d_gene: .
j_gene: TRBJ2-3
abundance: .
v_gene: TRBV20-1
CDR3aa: CSARKGGLTDTQYF
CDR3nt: TGCAGTGCTAGGAAGGGGGGCCTCACAGATACGCAGTATTTT

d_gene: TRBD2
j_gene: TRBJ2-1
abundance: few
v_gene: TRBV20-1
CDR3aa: CSARVGSGIYNEQFF
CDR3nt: TGCAGTGCTAGAGTAGGTAGCGGGATCTACAATGAGCAGTTCTTC

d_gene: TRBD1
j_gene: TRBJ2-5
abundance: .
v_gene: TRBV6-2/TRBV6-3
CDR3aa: CASRTGKETQYF
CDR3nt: TGTGCCAGCAGGACAGGGAAAGAGACCCAGTACTTC

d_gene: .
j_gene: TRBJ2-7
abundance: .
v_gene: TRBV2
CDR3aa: CASSRQPIYEQYF
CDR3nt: TGTGCCAGCAGTCGACAACCAATCTACGAGCAGTACTTC

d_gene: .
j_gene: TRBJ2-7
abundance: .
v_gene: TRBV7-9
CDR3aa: CASKRGSSYEQYF
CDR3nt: TGTGCCAGCAAGAGAGGCAGTTCCTACGAGCAGTACTTC

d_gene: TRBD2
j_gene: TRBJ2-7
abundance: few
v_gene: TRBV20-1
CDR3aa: CSAEQWRGLQYF
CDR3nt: TGCAGTGCTGAGCAGTGGCGGGGACTACAGTACTTC

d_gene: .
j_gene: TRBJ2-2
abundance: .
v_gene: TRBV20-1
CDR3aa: CSAPDRTSTGELFF
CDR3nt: TGCAGTGCTCCCGACAGGACATCCACCGGGGAGCTGTTTTTT

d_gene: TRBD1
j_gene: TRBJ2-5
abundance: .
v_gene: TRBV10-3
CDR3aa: CAISADRALETQYF
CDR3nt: TGTGCCATCAGTGCGGACAGGGCGTTGGAGACCCAGTACTTC

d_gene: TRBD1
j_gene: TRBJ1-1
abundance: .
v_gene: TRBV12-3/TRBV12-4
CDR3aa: CASRSGTGDRYTEAFF
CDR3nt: TGTGCCAGCAGATCCGGGACAGGGGACAGGTACACTGAAGCTTTCTTT